This is a list of T cell receptor beta chains from one sample in a study of identifying expanded T cells in peripheral blood. Libraries were prepared by immunoSEQ multiplex PCR; TCRdb keeps only in-frame clonotypes and omits some of them. This sample carries about 110,000 clones, around 90% of them seen once, and the ten largest clones take about 7.7%. The specimen was blood. The receptors derive from a person aged 18 to 70 in good health. CDR3s include the opening cysteine and the closing phenylalanine or tryptophan. D genes are given only for firm matches. Size values are once, few and many counts, or a class for expanded clones, and some rows have none.

J	size	length	D	V	DNA	CDR3
TRBJ2-7	-	14	TRBD2	TRBV19	TGTGCCAGTAGCGCTAGCGGGAGGTCTTCCGAGCAGTACTTC	CASSASGRSSEQYF
TRBJ1-2	-	13	-	TRBV25-1	TGTGCCAGCAGTGAAGGGTACAACTATGGCTACACCTTC	CASSEGYNYGYTF
TRBJ2-3	-	16	-	TRBV28	TGTGCCAGCAGTCATCAGGGTCTAACTAGCACAGATACGCAGTATTTT	CASSHQGLTSTDTQYF
TRBJ1-1	-	15	-	TRBV5-6	TGTGCCAGCAGCCGGGGACCCCCTGGAAACACTGAAGCTTTCTTT	CASSRGPPGNTEAFF
TRBJ2-7	-	13	-	TRBV28	TGTGCCAGCAGTTTTGACAGGTTGGACGAGCAGTACTTC	CASSFDRLDEQYF
TRBJ1-2	-	15	TRBD1	TRBV7-9	TGTGCCAGCAGCTTCCGGGACAGACTAAACTATGGCTACACCTTC	CASSFRDRLNYGYTF
TRBJ1-1	-	14	TRBD1	TRBV18	TGTGCCAGCTCAACAGGGACAGGCGATACTGAAGCTTTCTTT	CASSTGTGDTEAFF
TRBJ2-6	-	18	TRBD1	TRBV5-1	TGCGCCAGCAGCAAGACTTCACAGGGGGCAGCTGGGGCCAACGTCCTGACTTTC	CASSKTSQGAAGANVLTF
TRBJ1-6	-	15	-	TRBV5-4	TGTGCCAGCAGCCCCTCGACAGAAAACAATTCACCCCTCCACTTT	CASSPSTENNSPLHF
TRBJ1-2	-	15	TRBD1	TRBV5-5	TGTGCCAGCAGCTCGCTGACAGGGGTCGTCTATGGCTACACCTTC	CASSSLTGVVYGYTF
TRBJ2-7	-	13	TRBD1	TRBV25-1	TGTGCCACCAAAGGACAGGGGTACCACGAGCAGTACTTC	CATKGQGYHEQYF
TRBJ1-1	-	13	-	TRBV7-3	TGTGCCAGCAGCTTGTCCGGGAACACTGAAGCTTTCTTT	CASSLSGNTEAFF
TRBJ1-2	once	14	-	TRBV10-3	TGTGCCATCAGTGTACGGAGGTCTTTGATGAACTACACCTTC	CAISVRRSLMNYTF
TRBJ2-3	-	13	-	TRBV30	TGTGCCTGGAGCGAGGCAGGTACAGATACGCAGTATTTT	CAWSEAGTDTQYF
TRBJ2-5	-	14	-	TRBV5-1	TGCGCCAGCAGTAACGGACAGAATCAAGAGACCCAGTACTTC	CASSNGQNQETQYF
TRBJ2-7	-	17	TRBD2	TRBV7-2	TGTGCCAGCGCGAAAAAAACCCCGGGGGGGCAAGAGTACGAGCAGTACTTC	CASAKKTPGGQEYEQYF
TRBJ1-4	-	15	TRBD1	TRBV5-1	TGCGCCAGCAGCGCCACAGGGGTTGGTAGCGAAAAACTGTTTTTT	CASSATGVGSEKLFF
TRBJ2-1	-	13	-	TRBV4-2	TGTGCCAGCAGCCTAGAGGGGCAAGTTGAGCAGTTCTTC	CASSLEGQVEQFF
TRBJ1-2	-	13	-	TRBV14	TGTGCCAGCAGCCCGTACGGGGACTATGGCTACACCTTC	CASSPYGDYGYTF
TRBJ1-2	-	14	-	TRBV13	TGTGCCAGCAGCTTAGGGGCACGGGGTTATGGCTACACCTTC	CASSLGARGYGYTF
TRBJ1-2	-	12	-	TRBV2	TGTGCCAGCAGTGAATTGCGGCAACTACTTACCTTC	CASSELRQLLTF
TRBJ2-7	-	13	-	TRBV29-1	TGCAGCGTTACCAGGTTTAGCTCCTACGAGCAGTACTTC	CSVTRFSSYEQYF
TRBJ2-7	-	16	-	TRBV11-2	TGTGCCAGCAGCTTAGTAGCTGGACAGATCTCCTACGAGCAGTACTTC	CASSLVAGQISYEQYF
TRBJ2-1	-	13	-	TRBV5-1	TGCGCCAGCAGCTTGGGGGGAGCCAATGAGCAGTTCTTC	CASSLGGANEQFF
TRBJ1-2	-	13	-	TRBV30	TGTGCCTGGAGGCGGGACCGTCCCTATGGCTACACCTTC	CAWRRDRPYGYTF
TRBJ1-5	-	14	TRBD1	TRBV2	TGTGCCAGCAGTCCAACAGGGGGCACTCAGCCCCAGCATTTT	CASSPTGGTQPQHF
TRBJ2-7	-	17	-	TRBV18	TGTGCCAGCTCACCACCGAATACTCGCCAGGGCTCCTACGAGCAGTACTTC	CASSPPNTRQGSYEQYF
TRBJ1-6	-	15	-	TRBV6-6	TGTGCCAGCAACGACCGGAGCTCCTATAATTCACCCCTCCACTTT	CASNDRSSYNSPLHF
TRBJ2-7	-	13	-	TRBV28	TGTGCCAGCAGTTCCGGGACCCCCCACGAGCAGTACTTC	CASSSGTPHEQYF
TRBJ2-1	-	13	-	TRBV6-5	TGTGCCAGCAAACCGGTCTCCTACAATGAGCAGTTCTTC	CASKPVSYNEQFF
TRBJ2-1	-	15	-	TRBV7-3	TGTGCCAGCAGCTTCAGGCAAAGCTCCTACAATGAGCAGTTCTTC	CASSFRQSSYNEQFF
TRBJ2-3	-	16	-	TRBV25-1	TGTGCCAGCAGTGACGTTCGGACGTTGTTGGCAGATACGCAGTATTTT	CASSDVRTLLADTQYF
TRBJ1-1	once	14	TRBD1	TRBV7-9	TGTGCCAGCAGCATAGGGGGCGCGAACACTGAAGCTTTCTTT	CASSIGGANTEAFF
TRBJ1-2	-	16	TRBD1	TRBV6-6	TGTGCCAGCAGTTCCGTGCCGGGACAGACGATCTATGGCTACACCTTC	CASSSVPGQTIYGYTF
TRBJ1-2	-	14	-	TRBV6-6	TGTGCCAGCAGTTACTCGCGGGGCGACTATGGCTACACCTTC	CASSYSRGDYGYTF
TRBJ2-4	-	11	-	TRBV6-1	TGTGCCAGCAGAGGGGTCGACATTCAGTACTTC	CASRGVDIQYF
TRBJ2-1	-	14	-	TRBV9	TGTGCCAGCAGCGTCTCAAGCTCCTACAATGAGCAGTTCTTC	CASSVSSSYNEQFF
TRBJ2-2	-	16	-	TRBV7-2	TGTGCCAGCAGCTTAGGTGTCGCCGCGAACACCGGGGAGCTGTTTTTT	CASSLGVAANTGELFF
TRBJ2-7	few	14	TRBD2	TRBV5-1	TGCGCCAGCAGCCCAACTAGCGGGGACTACGAGCAGTACTTC	CASSPTSGDYEQYF
TRBJ2-2	-	17	TRBD2	TRBV5-1	TGCGCCAGCAGCTTGCTAGCGGGAGGGCCCTCGTCCGGGGAGCTGTTTTTT	CASSLLAGGPSSGELFF